This TCR beta chain was recovered during a study of T cell repertoires in cytomegalovirus infection. Study background: Newly reported HLA-C-restricted and thoroughly characterized HLA-B-restricted CMV epitopes were employed. Study results and limitations: The ex vivo response was dominated by HLA-C-restricted CMV-specific TCR beta clonotypes. Accumulated public TCR beta family frequency recognized individuals carrying CMV together with the relevant HLA.

This clonotype was detected only a few times. What it binds is unknown. Germline lookup yields CDR1 SGHDN and CDR2 FVKESK. The CDR3 spans 14 residues. The ends were cut back, 3 bases at V and 4 bases at J, with 12 bases in the middle. TCRdb reanalysed the reads using MiXCR and keeps one entry per CDR3 protein. This sample has roughly 160,000 distinct CDR3 sequences, with about 20% found just once. This clonotype was obtained from a human donor in good health (CMV status not recorded). Some clones in this sample may be carry-over from other donors' samples. The material sequenced was CD8+ T cells from cultured PBMCs, taken from culture after CMV antigen stimulation. V usage is TRBV14 and J usage is TRBJ2-5; D is unresolved. CDR3 protein: CASSQYLLGETQYF. DNA for the CDR3: TGTGCCAGCAGCCAGTATTTACTTGGAGAGACCCAGTACTTC.